This T cell receptor beta chain comes out of a study of T cell responses to AZD1222 COVID-19 vaccine. Germline trimming cut 5 bases from V and 3 bases from J; bases unmatched to any gene: 3. The CDR3 loop spans 14 amino acids. The germline V gene encodes CDR1 PRHDT and CDR2 FYEKMQ (reference sequence). Points from the study as a whole: The study identified only a handful of AZD1222 recipients as seropositive at baseline.

TCRdb's table, derived via immunoSEQ multiplex PCR, lists solely in-frame clones and lacks some. The profile shows over 130,000 clones, 80% to 90% of them singletons. The table lists this clone with a count of one. As yet, its antigen is unknown. This sample comprised peripheral blood, obtained on day 0 of AZD1222 vaccination. V gene TRBV13 combines with J gene TRBJ2-7; 11 bases map to TRBD1. This clonotype originated in an adult in good health. CDR3 residues: CASSRTGGFYEQYF. The CDR3 nucleotides are TGTGCCAGCAGCCGGACAGGGGGCTTCTACGAGCAGTACTTC.